Below are 26 T cell receptor beta chains sequenced from a single sample in a study of shared T cell receptors in the human thymus. TCRdb keeps only in-frame clones here, not all; method: immunoSEQ multiplex PCR. In the table there are fewer than 700,000 clones, roughly 90% of which are singletons. The same data also went into a second study, on human thymus T cells.

Sequenced material: thymocytes. All receptors come from a boy younger than two with a congenital heart defect.

This sequence joins TRBV28 and TRBJ2-7; perhaps TRBD1 as D (6 bases). Deletions cut 6 bases from V and 0 bases from J, with 21 bases between. CDR3 size: 17 residues. CDR1 MDHEN and CDR2 SYDVKM come from the germline V gene. The CDR3 bases are TGTGCCAGCAGCTGGTGGACGGGACACAGGAGCTCCTACGAGCAGTACTTC. This encodes CASSWWTGHRSSYEQYF.

The rearrangement uses TRBV11-3 and TRBJ2-7; TRBD1 agrees at 7 bases. With V trimmed by 2 bases and J by 3 bases, 7 bases remained unmatched. In germline, CDR1 is SGHNT, CDR2 YENEEA. This CDR3 is built from 15 residues. The DNA for the CDR3 is TGTGCCAGCAGCTTACTGGGACAGCGCAACTACGAGCAGTACTTC. Translating it yields CASSLLGQRNYEQYF.

In this sample, this clone turned up once. The chain carries TRBV2 and TRBJ2-1, with unresolved D. Germline CDR1 is SNHLY and CDR2 is FYNNEI. The CDR3 covers 16 residues. V gave up 2 bases and J gave up 6 bases, with 17 bases separating them. CDR3 in DNA: TGTGCCAGCAGTGAAATCCCCCCGTTGGCGGCCAATGAGCAGTTCTTC. This encodes CASSEIPPLAANEQFF.

The chain combines TRBV4-3 with TRBJ2-3, with D unclear. The CDR3 length is 16 residues. Trimming cost V 0 bases and J 2 bases, with 12 bases left between them. CDR1 is LGHNA and CDR2 is YSLEER in the germline V gene. The CDR3 DNA is TGCGCCAGCAGCCAAGATTTTGGAGAATCCACAGATACGCAGTATTTT. Protein: CASSQDFGESTDTQYF.

The V and J genes are TRBV18 and TRBJ1-2; 9 nucleotides align to TRBD1. The CDR3 is made up of 17 amino acids. V dropped 5 bases and J dropped 2; count of bases not matched to a gene: 12. The V gene's germline CDR1 is KGHSH and CDR2 LQKENI. CDR3 sequence reads: CASSENRKTGGNYGYTF. CDR3 DNA sequence: TGTGCCAGCTCAGAGAACAGGAAGACAGGGGGAAACTATGGCTACACCTTC.

V and J are TRBV25-1 and TRBJ1-2; tentatively, D is TRBD1 (5 bases). The germline V gene has CDR1 MGHDK and CDR2 SYGVNS. This CDR3 has 14 residues. V was clipped by 6 bases and J by 5 bases, with 16 bases between them. The CDR3 coding sequence is TGTGCCAGCAGCGGCCCCCGGGGGGAATATGGCTACACCTTC. It translates to CASSGPRGEYGYTF.

This clone was recorded only once. The V gene is TRBV25-1, the J gene TRBJ2-1, with 8 bases aligning to TRBD1. V trimming: 6 bases; J trimming: 6 bases; junction bases outside the gene matches: 4. The CDR3 runs 13 residues. CDR1 and CDR2 from the germline V gene are MGHDK and SYGVNS. The CDR3 loop reads CASRDDRGNEQFF. CDR3 DNA: TGTGCCAGCAGGGACGACAGGGGCAATGAGCAGTTCTTC.

This chain links TRBV9 with TRBJ2-1; TRBD2 matches 8 bases. The trim removed 1 base at V and 7 bases at J, leaving 13 bases unmatched. Germline V gene sequence: CDR1 SGDLS, CDR2 YYNGEE. The CDR3 has 17 amino acids. The chain's CDR3 is CASSVTQTSGLRNEQFF. DNA of the CDR3: TGTGCCAGCAGCGTAACCCAAACTAGCGGACTCCGGAATGAGCAGTTCTTC.

This chain connects TRBV27 to TRBJ2-7; TRBD1 might be the D (5 bases). In germline, CDR1 is MNHEY, CDR2 SMNVEV (reference sequence). This CDR3 has 12 residues. V was clipped by 7 bases and J by 6 bases, with 13 bases between them. This CDR3 reads CASKAGAGEQYF. The CDR3 coding sequence is TGTGCCAGCAAGGCTGGGGCTGGCGAGCAGTACTTC.

There are a few counts of this clone. The chain carries TRBV28 and TRBJ1-1; TRBD1 matches at 9 bases. CDR3 size: 15 residues. Germline V gives CDR1 MDHEN, CDR2 SYDVKM. With V trimmed by 3 bases and J by 8 bases, 10 bases remained unmatched. The CDR3 protein is CASSFRGQGLSEAFF. The CDR3 DNA reads TGTGCCAGCAGTTTCAGGGGACAGGGTCTATCCGAAGCTTTCTTT.

The chain couples TRBV4-1 to TRBJ1-1; D not certain. Germline V gives CDR1 MGHRA, CDR2 YSYEKL. The CDR3 covers 12 residues. The V and J ends lost 1 base and 6 bases respectively, with 6 bases between them. The DNA for the CDR3 is TGCGCCAGCAGCCAAGGGGAGTCTGAAGCTTTCTTT. Protein sequence: CASSQGESEAFF.

This chain joins TRBV14 and TRBJ2-1; possible D gene TRBD2, 6 bases. This CDR3 is built from 14 residues. Germline-derived CDR1 and CDR2 are SGHDN and FVKESK. V lost 6 bases, J lost 2 bases, and 11 bases lay in between. In nucleotides, the CDR3 is TGTGCCAGCAGTCACCTAGCGACCTACAATGAGCAGTTCTTC. Protein: CASSHLATYNEQFF.

As to this clone: Mismatch with germline at one junction end may stem from a read error. The CDR3 reads CASSSGTTQETQYF. The CDR3 DNA reads TGTGCTAGCAGCTCCGGGACTACACAAGAGACCCAGTACTTC. V is TRBV7-7 and J is TRBJ2-5; 7 positions match TRBD2. Germline V gene data show CDR1 as SSHAT and CDR2 as FNYEAQ (reference sequence). CDR3 length equals 14 residues. Full variable domain (outside the CDR3, taken from reference TRBV7-7 and TRBJ2-5): GAGVSQSPRYKVTKRGQDVTLRCDPISSHATLYWYQQALGQGPEFLTYFNYEAQPDKSGLPSDRFSAERPEGSISTLTIQRTEQRDSAMYRCASSSGTTQETQYFGPGTRLLVL.

This chain links TRBV6-5 with TRBJ1-4; D call uncertain. Germline lookup yields CDR1 MNHEY and CDR2 SVGAGI. Trimming took 6 bases from V and 3 from J, leaving 8 bases between them. This CDR3 spans 13 amino acids. The CDR3 sequence is CASRAFPNEKLFF. CDR3 sequence (DNA): TGTGCCAGCAGGGCCTTCCCTAATGAAAAACTGTTTTTT.

This clone was seen just once. The J gene is TRBJ2-7, the V gene TRBV5-1, with 8 positions matching TRBD2. CDR3 length: 15 amino acids. Trimming took 0 bases from V and 3 from J; bases not matched to a gene: 5. The germline V gene has CDR1 SGHRS and CDR2 YFSETQ. For the CDR3, the DNA is TGCGCCAGCAGCTTGGGATCCGGGGGGGGCTACGAGCAGTACTTC. Amino acids: CASSLGSGGGYEQYF.

The chain links TRBV7-2 to TRBJ1-2; no firm D call. The CDR3 is made up of 12 amino acids. The germline V gene has CDR1 SGHTA and CDR2 FQGNSA. Trimming stripped 9 bases from V and 7 bases from J, with 15 bases between. As DNA, the CDR3 is TGTGCCAGGAAGACCCCGCGGGGTGGCTACACCTTC. Protein sequence: CARKTPRGGYTF.

V gene TRBV18 combines with J gene TRBJ2-5; TRBD2 might be the D (5 bases). Germline CDR1 KGHSH, CDR2 LQKENI. CDR3 length: 14 amino acids. Trimming took off 3 bases at V and 0 bases at J, with 8 bases between the two ends. DNA of the CDR3: TGTGCCAGCTCACCGAGGGCAAACCAAGAGACCCAGTACTTC. It specifies CASSPRANQETQYF.

The gene calls are TRBV4-1 and TRBJ2-1, with 9 bases lining up with TRBD2. There are 17 residues in the CDR3. CDR1 and CDR2 from the germline V gene are MGHRA and YSYEKL. The junction had 13 bases not matched to a gene; V was cut back by 1 base and J by 9 bases. The CDR3 region has the DNA TGCGCCAGCAGCCAAGTCCTCTGGGCGGGAGGGCTCAGTGAGCAGTTCTTC. This codes for CASSQVLWAGGLSEQFF.

V and J are TRBV4-3 and TRBJ1-1, with 10 bases aligning to TRBD1. Germline V gives CDR1 LGHNA, CDR2 YSLEER. V lost 0 bases, J lost 5 bases, and 6 bases stayed unmatched. The CDR3 is 16 amino acids. This chain's CDR3 is CASSQESGTGVTEAFF. The CDR3 DNA sequence: TGCGCCAGCAGCCAAGAATCCGGGACAGGGGTTACTGAAGCTTTCTTT.

The V and J genes are TRBV7-9 and TRBJ2-3; perhaps TRBD1 as D (5 bases). The V gene's germline CDR1 is SEHNR and CDR2 FQNEAQ (reference sequence). The CDR3 has 15 residues. Trimming cost V 7 bases and J 2 bases, with 16 bases left between them. CDR3: CASTPHGAITDTQYF. DNA of the CDR3: TGTGCCAGCACCCCTCATGGGGCAATCACAGATACGCAGTATTTT.

The chain recombines TRBV7-9 with TRBJ2-5; 10 positions match TRBD2. The ends lost 4 bases at V and 3 bases at J; junction bases unmatched: 8. Germline V gene lookup returns CDR1 SEHNR and CDR2 FQNEAQ (reference sequence). The CDR3 totals 16 residues. The CDR3 DNA sequence: TGTGCCAGCAGCTATGACTTACTAGCGGGAAAAGAGACCCAGTACTTC. This sequence encodes CASSYDLLAGKETQYF.

This rearrangement joins TRBV4-2 to TRBJ2-5; maybe TRBD1 (8 bases). Germline V gene sequence: CDR1 LGHNA, CDR2 YNFKEQ. The CDR3 runs 16 residues. Trimming cost V 4 bases and J 1 base, with 16 bases left between them. CDR3 amino acids: CASSPERDRIQETQYF. DNA for the CDR3: TGTGCCAGCAGCCCCGAGCGGGACAGGATCCAAGAGACCCAGTACTTC.

The V gene is TRBV27, the J gene TRBJ2-3; D might be TRBD2 (6 bases). Deletions cut 4 bases from V and 4 bases from J, with 15 bases between. From germline, CDR1 is MNHEY and CDR2 SMNVEV (reference sequence). The CDR3 spans 15 residues. The CDR3 spells CASSWQEGRADTQYF. CDR3 sequence (DNA): TGTGCCAGCAGTTGGCAGGAGGGGCGGGCAGATACGCAGTATTTT.

This chain connects TRBV27 to TRBJ2-7; D might be TRBD1 (6 bases). This CDR3 region has 17 residues. The germline V gene has CDR1 MNHEY and CDR2 SMNVEV (reference sequence). Trimming shortened V by 6 bases and J by 3 bases, and 24 bases separated the two germline ends. The CDR3 sequence: CASRPMHPGTIHYEQYF. The CDR3 nucleotides are TGTGCCAGCAGGCCGATGCACCCCGGGACAATTCACTACGAGCAGTACTTC.

Note on this clone: Other DNA variants within this sample encode the same CDR3. The V gene is TRBV30, the J gene TRBJ2-7, with 9 bases that match TRBD1. Germline V gene sequence: CDR1 GTSNPN, CDR2 SVGIG (reference sequence). Trimming cost V 3 bases and J 0 bases; bases outside gene matches: 6. The CDR3 is 15 amino acids. CDR3 nucleotide sequence: TGTGCCTGGAGAGCCGGGACAGGGAGCTCCTACGAGCAGTACTTC. Encoded protein: CAWRAGTGSSYEQYF.

This sequence joins TRBV10-3 and TRBJ2-3, with a possible D match to TRBD1 (6 bases). Trimming took 3 bases from V and 3 from J, leaving 16 bases between them. Germline lookup yields CDR1 ENHRY and CDR2 SYGVKD. CDR3 length equals 16 residues. CDR3 loop: CAISDVGTSNTDTQYF. The CDR3 region has the DNA TGTGCCATCAGTGACGTCGGGACAAGTAATACAGATACGCAGTATTTT.